Listed below are T cell receptor beta chains from one sample, sequenced in a study of T cell responses to AZD1222 COVID-19 vaccine. This table comes from immunoSEQ multiplex PCR, and its TCRdb copy is limited to in-frame clones, with some not included. The sample has more than 85,000 clones, about 94% seen once. Source: peripheral blood, taken 28 days after the second AZD1222 dose. The receptors come from an adult who received the AZD1222 COVID-19 vaccine. CDR3s include the opening cysteine and the closing phenylalanine or tryptophan. The D gene is left open where the match is weak. Size values are once, few and many counts, or a class for expanded clones, and some rows have none.

V	size	J	D	DNA	CDR3
TRBV6-5	NA	TRBJ2-2	NA	TGTGCCATCCGTCCGCCCACCGGGGAGCTGTTTTTT	CAIRPPTGELFF
TRBV6-5	NA	TRBJ1-2	TRBD1	TGTGCCAGCAGTTACGGGGGGACAGGGGAATATGGCTACACCTTC	CASSYGGTGEYGYTF
TRBV7-9	NA	TRBJ1-3	TRBD1	TGTGCCAGCAGCATATCACCGTCACGGGACAGGAGCTCTGGAAACACCATATATTTT	CASSISPSRDRSSGNTIYF
TRBV6-1	once	TRBJ1-1	NA	TGTGCCAGCAGTGTTGTGGGTTTCGGGGGGCTGAACACTGAAGCTTTCTTT	CASSVVGFGGLNTEAFF
TRBV5-4	NA	TRBJ2-3	TRBD2	TGTGCCAGCAGCTGGACTAGCGGGGGGGCCATGGATACGCAGTATTTT	CASSWTSGGAMDTQYF
TRBV19	NA	TRBJ1-2	NA	TGTGCCTTGTTCGGGGGTTTGGGCTACACCTTC	CALFGGLGYTF
TRBV6-5	NA	TRBJ1-1	NA	TGTGCCAGCAGTTCGTCCATGAACACTGAAGCTTTCTTT	CASSSSMNTEAFF
TRBV5-1	once	TRBJ1-2	TRBD1	TGCGCCAGCAGCTCCGAAAGGACAGGGAACTATGGCTACACCTTC	CASSSERTGNYGYTF
TRBV12-3/TRBV12-4	NA	TRBJ1-3	NA	TGTGCCAGCAGTTTTAACAGGAACACCATATATTTT	CASSFNRNTIYF
TRBV6-5	NA	TRBJ2-2	NA	TGTGCCAGCAGTTACGGGTTGCGGAGCACCGGGGAGCTGTTTTTT	CASSYGLRSTGELFF
TRBV5-1	NA	TRBJ2-3	TRBD2	TGCGCCAGCAGCCCCCACGGACTAGCGGGGGCGAAGGATACGCAGTATTTT	CASSPHGLAGAKDTQYF
TRBV14	NA	TRBJ1-1	NA	TGTGCCAGCAGCCAAGTTTTAGGTGGAAGAGTGAACACTGAAGCTTTCTTT	CASSQVLGGRVNTEAFF
TRBV11-2	NA	TRBJ2-1	TRBD2	TGTGCCAGCAGACGACTAGCTGGAAGTGAGCAGTTCTTC	CASRRLAGSEQFF
TRBV7-2	NA	TRBJ1-1	NA	TGTGCCAGCAGCCGGGACCTGGGGCGGAACACTGAAGCTTTCTTT	CASSRDLGRNTEAFF
TRBV19	NA	TRBJ1-4	TRBD1	TGTGCCAGTAGTATTGGTTTGGGACAGGGGACGGACCTAATGAAAAAACTGTTTTTT	CASSIGLGQGTDLMKKLFF
TRBV6-5	NA	TRBJ2-3	NA	TGTGCCAGCAGTTCCCGCAGGGATACGCAGTATTTT	CASSSRRDTQYF
TRBV6-5	NA	TRBJ1-2	NA	TGTGCCAGCAGTACCCGGGGGCAGGGGATATATGGCTACACCTTC	CASSTRGQGIYGYTF
TRBV21-1	NA	TRBJ2-5	NA	TGTGCCAGCAGCAAAGGTAACAGGATACAAGAGACCCAGTACTTC	CASSKGNRIQETQYF
TRBV10-2	NA	TRBJ2-7	TRBD2	TGCGCCAGCATTACTAGCGGGAGGGCCGTCATGCGCGAGCAGTACTTC	CASITSGRAVMREQYF
TRBV5-1	NA	TRBJ1-6	NA	TGCGCCAGCAGCTATATTCGACAGTTATCACCCCTCCACTTT	CASSYIRQLSPLHF
TRBV7-8	NA	TRBJ1-2	NA	TGTGCCAGCAGCTTAGGGATGGATGGCTACACCTTC	CASSLGMDGYTF
TRBV18	NA	TRBJ2-3	TRBD2	TGTGCCAGCTCGGCTAGCGGGGGGGCCTTAGATACGCAGTATTTT	CASSASGGALDTQYF
TRBV6-5	NA	TRBJ2-2	NA	TGTGCCAGCAGCTATCAGCGGAGTGCCGGGGAGCTGTTTTTT	CASSYQRSAGELFF
TRBV6-1	NA	TRBJ2-7	TRBD2	TGTGCCAGCAGTGAAGAGCTAGCGGGAGCGTTTCGGTACGAGCAGTACTTC	CASSEELAGAFRYEQYF
TRBV19	NA	TRBJ2-3	NA	TGTGCCAGTAGTATTCCGGGGGCAGATACGCAGTATTTT	CASSIPGADTQYF
TRBV7-9	once	TRBJ2-1	NA	TGTGCCAGCAGCTCCTCGACGTACAGGTACAATGAGCAGTTCTTC	CASSSSTYRYNEQFF
TRBV7-8	NA	TRBJ1-2	TRBD1	TGTGCCAGCAGCTCCCCGTGGACTATGACAGGGGCGAGCTACACCTTC	CASSSPWTMTGASYTF
TRBV6-6	NA	TRBJ2-2	TRBD1	TGTGCCAGCAGTCCGGGAGGGGGACAGGGGACCACCGGGGAGCTGTTTTTT	CASSPGGGQGTTGELFF
TRBV5-6	NA	TRBJ1-1	NA	TGTGCCAGCAGGCCTAACCTGGCAGCACGAAGGGCTGAAGCTTTCTTT	CASRPNLAARRAEAFF
TRBV5-1	NA	TRBJ2-3	NA	TGCGCCAGCAGCTTGGGGGGGACGGAAAGCACAGATACGCAGTATTTT	CASSLGGTESTDTQYF
TRBV18	NA	TRBJ1-2	NA	TGTGCCAGCTCGTATGAATTCAGGGGCGCGGGCTCCTATGGCTACACCTTC	CASSYEFRGAGSYGYTF